This T cell receptor beta chain was identified in a study of vaccination effects on CD4 cells after COVID-19. Details on this clone: Its cognate antigen is unknown.

Expansion with viral peptide pools was applied to antigen-specific CD4+ T cells by the ViraFEST assay prior to sequencing. Once cultured for 10 to 11 days, the cells underwent separation to obtain CD4+ T cells. Two doses of BNT162b2 or mRNA-1273 vaccine were administered to participants. The table came from immunoSEQ multiplex PCR; TCRdb's copy has only in-frame clones and leaves some out. The data contain 20,000 to 25,000 clones, roughly 76% of them singletons. From germline, CDR1 is WSHSY and CDR2 SAAADI. The length of the CDR3 is 10 residues. V was trimmed by 7 bases and J by 12 bases, leaving 12 bases between them.

The TCR originated in a human donor who received a COVID-19 vaccine. Some clones in this sample may be carry-over from other donors' samples. The sample was CD4+ T cells from PBMCs cultured with SARS-CoV-2 spike peptides, taken after COVID-19 vaccination. V is TRBV10-2 and J is TRBJ1-1, with no clear D. CDR3 residues: CASTGNGSFF. The DNA for the CDR3 is TGCGCCAGCACTGGTAATGGGTCTTTCTTT.